The 16 T cell receptor beta chains listed next were all sequenced from one sample in a study of OX40 agonist ivuxolimab in advanced cancers. Repertoires were generated with immunoSEQ multiplex PCR, while TCRdb's copy carries only in-frame clones and drops some. The sample lists about 64,000 clones, around 80% seen once, with 1.2% in the top ten. The material was CD4+ or CD8+ T cells sorted from blood, obtained in a trial of the OX40 agonist ivuxolimab. The receptor set was obtained from an adult with an advanced solid tumor such as melanoma, head and neck, liver or kidney cancer.

The J gene is TRBJ1-1, the V gene TRBV6-5, with D perhaps matching TRBD1 (6 bases). Trimming shortened V by 7 bases and J by 6 bases, and 18 bases separated the two germline ends. CDR1 is MNHEY and CDR2 is SVGAGI in the germline V gene. The CDR3 spans 14 residues. CDR3: CASTTRQGIAEAFF. DNA for the CDR3: TGTGCCAGCACCACACGCCAGGGGATCGCTGAAGCTTTCTTT.

The genes are TRBV30 and TRBJ1-6; TRBD1 matches 7 bases. Per the germline V gene, CDR1 is GTSNPN and CDR2 is SVGIG (reference sequence). The ends lost 0 bases at V and 6 bases at J; junction bases unmatched: 5. The CDR3 spans 15 residues. This chain's CDR3 is CAWSVEAGGNSPLHF. In DNA form, the CDR3 reads TGTGCCTGGAGTGTTGAAGCAGGGGGTAATTCACCCCTCCACTTT.

V is TRBV7-2 and J is TRBJ2-3; maybe TRBD2 (5 bases). The CDR3 runs to 14 residues. Germline V lookup: CDR1 SGHTA, CDR2 FQGNSA. Trimming took off 8 bases at V and 4 bases at J, with 16 bases between the two ends. CDR3 in DNA: TGTGCCAGCTCCTCCCGCCCGGGGTCAGATACGCAGTATTTT. Its protein product is CASSSRPGSDTQYF. Full variable domain (missing parts from reference TRBV7-2 and TRBJ2-3): GAGVSQSPSNKVTEKGKDVELRCDPISGHTALYWYRQSLGQGLEFLIYFQGNSAPDKSGLPSDRFSAERTGGSVSTLTIQRTQQEDSAVYLCASSSRPGSDTQYFGPGTRLTVL.

The chain joins TRBV27 to TRBJ1-1; D gene ambiguous. Trimming shortened V by 0 bases and J by 4 bases, and 12 bases separated the two germline ends. CDR1 and CDR2 from the germline V gene are MNHEY and SMNVEV (reference sequence). The CDR3 spans 15 residues. CDR3 DNA sequence: TGTGCCAGCAGTTTATCTGTGAGGTGGAGCACTGAAGCTTTCTTT. It translates to CASSLSVRWSTEAFF.

The chain combines TRBV29-1 with TRBJ2-7; maybe TRBD2 (5 bases). The CDR3 has 11 amino acids. Germline V gene data show CDR1 as SQVTM and CDR2 as ANQGSEA. The germline V and J ends were trimmed by 8 bases and 5 bases, with 13 bases remaining between them. CDR3 residues: CSLRLGDEQYF. In DNA form, the CDR3 reads TGCAGCCTCAGACTCGGGGACGAGCAGTACTTC.

This clone showed up just once. The chain employs TRBV27 and TRBJ1-1; possible D gene TRBD1, 6 bases. The V and J ends lost 1 base and 0 bases respectively, with 18 bases between them. The CDR3 totals 18 residues. From germline, CDR1 is MNHEY and CDR2 SMNVEV (reference sequence). Here the CDR3 reads CASSLYPPGTPVNTEAFF. CDR3 sequence (DNA): TGTGCCAGCAGTTTATACCCCCCAGGGACACCCGTGAACACTGAAGCTTTCTTT.

The CDR3 is CASTKEVSGSQYF. The CDR3 DNA follows: TGTGCCAGCACTAAGGAGGTTTCTGGGTCCCAGTACTTC. This rearrangement joins TRBV6-5 to TRBJ2-5, with D maybe TRBD2 (5 bases). From germline, CDR1 is MNHEY and CDR2 SVGAGI. Deletions cut 7 bases from V and 9 bases from J, with 18 bases between. The CDR3 spans 13 residues.

The V gene is TRBV29-1, the J gene TRBJ2-3; 7 bases are a match to TRBD2. The CDR3 covers 14 residues. Germline CDR1 SQVTM, CDR2 ANQGSEA. The V and J ends lost 6 bases and 0 bases, in that order; junction bases with no gene match: 6. The CDR3 DNA sequence: TGCAGCGTCAAAGCGGGGACTAGCACAGATACGCAGTATTTT. Its translation is CSVKAGTSTDTQYF.

The chain combines TRBV2 with TRBJ1-2, with TRBD1 as a possible D gene (5 bases). The V and J ends lost 5 bases and 0 bases respectively, with 16 bases between them. CDR1 is SNHLY and CDR2 is FYNNEI in the germline V gene. This CDR3 has 16 amino acids. The DNA of the CDR3 is TGTGCCAGCAGTCTCCAGGGTGGGGGAGCTAACTATGGCTACACCTTC. Protein sequence: CASSLQGGGANYGYTF.

This clone was recorded a few times. The chain combines TRBV4-1 with TRBJ1-6; D is unclear. The CDR3 contains 17 residues. Germline lookup yields CDR1 MGHRA and CDR2 YSYEKL. V lost 3 bases to trimming and J lost 14 bases, with 26 bases between them. This CDR3 is CASSHLRGPRSVWALHF. The CDR3 region has the DNA TGCGCCAGCAGCCATCTTCGGGGTCCTCGATCCGTTTGGGCCCTCCACTTT.

This chain joins TRBV5-1 and TRBJ2-7, with D possibly matching TRBD1 (5 bases). Trimming removed 0 bases from V and 1 base from J, with 14 bases in between. Germline CDR1 and CDR2: SGHRS and YFSETQ. CDR3 length: 16 residues. CDR3 nucleotides: TGCGCCAGCAGCTTGGAGTGGACAATCCCTTCCTACGAGCAGTACTTC. Amino acid sequence: CASSLEWTIPSYEQYF.

The chain couples TRBV10-3 to TRBJ2-7, with 14 bases fitting TRBD2. This CDR3 has 15 amino acids. The germline V gene has CDR1 ENHRY and CDR2 SYGVKD. V lost 5 bases, J lost 6 bases, and 6 bases stayed unmatched. The CDR3 loop is CAISLTSGGAGEQYF. The CDR3, as DNA: TGTGCCATCAGTCTGACTAGCGGGGGGGCTGGCGAGCAGTACTTC.

The chain employs TRBV7-2 and TRBJ2-2; 10 bases align to TRBD2. The junction had 7 bases not matched to a gene; V was cut back by 5 bases and J by 4 bases. This CDR3 has 16 amino acids. Per germline, CDR1 SGHTA and CDR2 FQGNSA. The CDR3 loop is CASSPRAGGPTGELFF. The CDR3 DNA follows: TGTGCCAGCAGCCCCAGAGCGGGGGGGCCCACCGGGGAGCTGTTTTTT.

This clone occurred a few times. The chain joins TRBV2 to TRBJ2-6; 7 bases match TRBD1. CDR1 and CDR2 from the germline V gene are SNHLY and FYNNEI. Trimming removed 5 bases from V and 4 bases from J; junction bases left unmatched: 5. This CDR3 contains 15 residues. CDR3 residues: CASSSDRSGANVLTF. The CDR3 DNA follows: TGTGCCAGCAGTTCGGACAGGTCGGGGGCCAACGTCCTGACTTTC.

The rearrangement joins TRBV21-1 to TRBJ1-3; TRBD1 is taken as the D call from the table, unchecked against the DNA. TRBV21-1 is noted as a pseudogene. The CDR3 totals 16 residues. Here the CDR3 DNA reads TGTGCCAGCAGCACTAACAGGGGGATCTCTGGAAACACCATATATTTT. Amino acid sequence: CASSTNRGISGNTIYF.

The genes are TRBV7-2 and TRBJ2-5; the D is unclear. With 5 bases removed from V and 4 bases from J, the gap between germline ends came to 5 bases. The length of the CDR3 is 11 residues. Per germline, CDR1 SGHTA and CDR2 FQGNSA. As DNA, the CDR3 is TGTGCCAGCAGCCCACGAGAGACCCAGTACTTC. This codes for CASSPRETQYF.